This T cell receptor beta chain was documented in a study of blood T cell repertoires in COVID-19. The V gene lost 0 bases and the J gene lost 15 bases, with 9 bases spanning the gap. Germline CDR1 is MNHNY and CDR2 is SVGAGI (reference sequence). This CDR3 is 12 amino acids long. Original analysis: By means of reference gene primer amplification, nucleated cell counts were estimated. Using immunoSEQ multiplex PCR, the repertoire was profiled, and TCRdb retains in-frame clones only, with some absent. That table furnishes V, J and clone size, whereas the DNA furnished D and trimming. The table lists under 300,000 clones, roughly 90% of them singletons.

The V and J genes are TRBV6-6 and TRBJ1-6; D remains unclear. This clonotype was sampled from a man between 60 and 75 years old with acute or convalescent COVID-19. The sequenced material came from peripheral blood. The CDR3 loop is CASSYSSEVLHF. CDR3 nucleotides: TGTGCCAGCAGTTACTCGAGCGAGGTCCTCCACTTT.